Shown below are 29 T cell receptor beta chains from a single sample sequenced in a study of T cell clonality in common variable immunodeficiency. Generated by immunoSEQ multiplex PCR, the TCRdb table keeps only in-frame clones and is missing some. The sample gives tens of thousands of clones, none seen only once, and the top ten clones hold 2.5% to 3.5%. Sequenced sample: peripheral blood mononuclear cells. Receptors were obtained from a person aged 18 to 70 in good health.

This clone was detected many times. The sequenced fragment ends 3 residues before the CDR3 boundary, so the rest is inferred from the germline J gene. This rearrangement joins TRBV13 to TRBJ2-7, with D possibly TRBD1 on 5 matching bases. Germline V gives CDR1 PRHDT, CDR2 FYEKMQ (reference sequence). V gave up 8 bases and J gave up 6 bases, with 20 bases separating them. The CDR3 is made up of 14 amino acids. This CDR3 reads CASGEDTKKSEQYF. The part of the CDR3 DNA that was read is TGTGCCAGCGGCGAGGACACCAAAAAGTCCGAG.

This clone was detected many times. The junction does not match germline at one end; this may be a read error. The CDR3 extends 3 residues past the end of the read, so its final part is completed from the germline J gene. The chain employs TRBV12-3 or TRBV12-4 and TRBJ2-5, with unresolved D. CDR3 size: 14 residues. This CDR3 is CASSFRPVQGTQYF. The part of the CDR3 DNA that was read is TGTGCCAGCAGTTTCAGGCCGGTCCAAGGGACC.

The sample holds many counts of this clone. The DNA read from the CDR3 is TGTGCCAGCAGCTTAGGCTCAGGTTACCAAGAGACC. Its protein is CASSLGSGYQET. The entire CDR3 protein is CASSLGSGYQETQYF. The gene calls are TRBV7-2 and TRBJ2-5; D is unresolved. The read falls 3 residues short of the CDR3 end, and the missing part is taken from the germline J gene. The germline CDR1 and CDR2 sequences are SGHTA and FQGNSA. This CDR3 has 15 residues. V lost 1 base and J 0 bases, leaving 9 bases between the germline ends. Based on the CDR3 plus reference TRBV7-2 and TRBJ2-5, the full variable domain is GAGVSQSPSNKVTEKGKDVELRCDPISGHTALYWYRQSLGQGLEFLIYFQGNSAPDKSGLPSDRFSAERTGGSVSTLTIQRTQQEDSAVYLCASSLGSGYQETQYFGPGTRLLVL.

On this clone: The read halts 3 residues ahead of the CDR3 end, with the missing end drawn from the germline J gene. The rearrangement links TRBV19 to TRBJ2-7, with 7 bases matching TRBD1. CDR3 length: 14 amino acids. Germline V CDR1 and CDR2: LNHDA, SQIVND (reference sequence). Trimming cost V 3 bases and J 6 bases; bases outside gene matches: 8. CDR3 loop: CASSIQGEIAEQYF. CDR3 bases read: TGTGCCAGTAGTATCCAGGGGGAAATTGCCGAG.

This clone showed up many times. The observed sequence ends 3 residues before the CDR3 terminus, with the missing tail filled in from the germline J gene. The chain links TRBV19 to TRBJ1-5; 8 positions match TRBD1. The V gene's germline CDR1 is LNHDA and CDR2 SQIVND (reference sequence). There are 14 residues in the CDR3. Losses at the gene ends were 3 bases for V and 6 bases for J; bases not matched to a gene: 4. Here the CDR3 reads CASSMPGGLQPQHF. The covered CDR3 bases are TGTGCCAGTAGTATGCCAGGGGGCCTTCAGCCC. Full variable domain (remainder filled in from reference TRBV19 and TRBJ1-5): DGGITQSPKYLFRKEGQNVTLSCEQNLNHDAMYWYRQDPGQGLRLIYYSQIVNDFQKGDIAEGYSVSREKKESFPLTVTSAQKNPTAFYLCASSMPGGLQPQHFGDGTRLSIL.

The table lists this clone with many counts. The CDR3 is cut off 3 residues early in the read; its end comes from the germline J gene. The chain joins TRBV5-5 to TRBJ2-5; 10 bases align to TRBD2. Unmatched junction bases numbered 8, after V lost 7 bases and J lost 5 bases. Germline loops: CDR1 SGHKS, CDR2 YYEKEE (reference sequence). CDR3 length: 14 amino acids. CDR3 DNA, as far as it was read: TGTGCCAGCGGACTAGCGGAGGTTGTGGAGACC. As protein: CASGLAEVVET. The full CDR3 protein is CASGLAEVVETQYF.

This clone came up many times. The CDR3 end lies 3 residues beyond the end of the read and is filled in from the germline J gene. The rearrangement uses TRBV19 and TRBJ2-7; 7 bases agree with TRBD1. The CDR3 spans 15 residues. J lost 2 bases, V lost 3 bases, and 7 bases had no gene match. CDR1 and CDR2 (germline): LNHDA, SQIVND (reference sequence). The DNA read from the CDR3 is TGTGCCAGTAGTATCATCGTTGGACAGGCCTACGAG. Its protein is CASSIIVGQAYE. The full-length CDR3 reads as CASSIIVGQAYEQYF.

This clone was seen repeatedly, ten times or more. Sequencing ends 3 residues short of the CDR3 end; the germline J gene provides the rest. J is TRBJ1-1 and V is TRBV5-6, with D tentatively TRBD1 (6 bases). The germline gives CDR1 SGHDT, CDR2 YYEEEE. The CDR3 contains 15 residues. V was clipped by 4 bases and J by 1 base, with 14 bases between them. The sequenced CDR3 bases are TGTGCCAGCAGCCGCCTCTGGACAGAGAACACTGAA. It codes for CASSRLWTENTE. The entire CDR3 protein is CASSRLWTENTEAFF.

This clone was seen many times. Read coverage stops 3 residues before the CDR3 terminus; the germline J gene supplies the remainder. The chain joins TRBV20-1 to TRBJ2-1; 12 nucleotides align to TRBD2. V was clipped by 1 base and J by 4 bases; unmatched bases: 17. This CDR3 contains 20 residues. Germline V lookup: CDR1 DFQATT, CDR2 SNEGSKA (reference sequence). CDR3 in amino acids: CSARALLGTSGPSPYNEQFF. The covered CDR3 bases are TGCAGTGCTAGAGCTCTGCTTGGGACTAGCGGGCCCTCCCCTTACAATGAG.

This clone was counted many times. The read terminates 3 residues before the CDR3 end, so the remaining end is supplied by the germline J gene. The chain uses TRBV5-1 and TRBJ2-7, with D unresolved. Trimming left V 2 bases short and J 3 bases short, with 18 bases between. The germline V gene has CDR1 SGHRS and CDR2 YFSETQ. The CDR3 is made up of 16 amino acids. The CDR3 DNA, read in part, is TGCGCCAGCAGCTTAGGGCCGTCTAAAAGGGTCTACGAG. This gives the protein CASSLGPSKRVYE. The full-length CDR3 reads as CASSLGPSKRVYEQYF.

This clone was observed a few times. The CDR3 extends 3 residues past the end of the read, so its final part is completed from the germline J gene. This chain links TRBV2 with TRBJ2-7, with TRBD2 matching 16 bases. Germline CDR1 and CDR2: SNHLY and FYNNEI. V lost 6 bases and J lost 2; bases outside the gene matches: 4. The CDR3 is 16 amino acids. CDR3 DNA, as far as it was read: TGTGCCAGCAGCCCCGGGACTAGCGGGAGGGCCTACGAG. It encodes CASSPGTSGRAYE. The whole CDR3 sequence reads CASSPGTSGRAYEQYF.

This clone was found a few times. The CDR3 end falls 3 residues outside the read, so it is completed with the germline J gene. J is TRBJ2-1 and V is TRBV2, with 9 bases aligning to TRBD1. Germline trimming cut 6 bases from V and 8 bases from J; bases unmatched to any gene: 8. Germline V gene sequence: CDR1 SNHLY, CDR2 FYNNEI. The CDR3 length is 14 residues. The CDR3 DNA, read in part, is TGTGCCAGCAGAGACCGGGACAGGGTCTATGAG. Its translation is CASRDRDRVYE. The full-length CDR3 reads as CASRDRDRVYEQFF.

In this sample, this clone turned up many times. The CDR3 end is not reached by the read, which stops 3 residues before it; the germline J gene fills it in. V and J are TRBV28 and TRBJ1-3; no definite D call. The germline V gene encodes CDR1 MDHEN and CDR2 SYDVKM. This CDR3 has 18 residues. Trimming removed 5 bases at V and 0 bases at J, with 20 bases between. The CDR3: CASSPTPGGGHSGNTIYF. CDR3 DNA, as far as it was read: TGTGCCAGCAGTCCAACGCCCGGAGGAGGGCACTCTGGAAACACC.

At least ten counts were recorded for this clone. CDR3 in amino acids: CSASGWTGDDNEQFF. CDR3 DNA, as far as it was read: TGCAGTGCTAGTGGGTGGACAGGAGATGACAATGAG. V and J are TRBV20-1 and TRBJ2-1, with 7 bases lining up with TRBD1. The read terminates 3 residues ahead of where the CDR3 ends, so the germline J gene completes it. This CDR3 has 15 amino acids. Germline V gene data show CDR1 as DFQATT and CDR2 as SNEGSKA (reference sequence). V was clipped by 3 bases and J by 5 bases; unmatched bases: 10.

This clone appeared a few times. The missing CDR3 end, 3 residues past where the read stops, is filled in from the germline J gene. The rearrangement joins TRBV10-2 to TRBJ1-1; a weak D match, TRBD1 (5 bases). CDR1 is WSHSY and CDR2 is SAAADI in the germline V gene. V was pared by 2 bases and J by 1 base, with 14 bases between. The CDR3 extends over 16 amino acids. This chain's CDR3 is CASSEVAGRRNTEAFF. The CDR3 DNA, read in part, is TGCGCCAGCAGTGAGGTGGCAGGGAGGAGGAACACTGAA.

This clone was found many times. The DNA ends 3 residues before the CDR3 does, and the rest of the CDR3 is filled in from the germline J gene. The rearrangement joins TRBV7-6 to TRBJ2-3; D perhaps matches TRBD2 (5 bases). The CDR3 sequence is 14 residues long. The ends were cut back, 4 bases at V and 1 base at J, with 9 bases in the middle. CDR1 is SGHVS and CDR2 is FNYEAQ in the germline V gene. This chain's CDR3 is CASSSQAGTDTQYF. The CDR3 bases that were read are TGTGCCAGCAGCTCGCAAGCGGGCACAGATACG.

This clone was counted ten times or more. The CDR3 end lies 3 residues beyond the end of the read and is filled in from the germline J gene. V usage is TRBV27 and J usage is TRBJ2-4; a possible D gene is TRBD2 (5 bases). Germline loops: CDR1 MNHEY, CDR2 SMNVEV (reference sequence). This CDR3 contains 16 residues. V was cut by 3 bases and J by 0 bases, with 12 bases left in between. CDR3 DNA (partial): TGTGCCAGCAGTTTCCAGCGGCAAATAGCCAAAAACATT. Protein product: CASSFQRQIAKNI. The whole CDR3 protein reads CASSFQRQIAKNIQYF.

This clone showed up many times. The read finishes 3 residues shy of the CDR3 end, and the germline J gene is used to complete it. J is TRBJ1-5 and V is TRBV28; a possible D gene is TRBD1 (6 bases). Deletions cut 4 bases from V and 4 bases from J, with 8 bases between. The CDR3 spans 13 residues. The germline V gene encodes CDR1 MDHEN and CDR2 SYDVKM. The CDR3 sequence is CASSYRVNQPQHF. CDR3 DNA, as far as it was read: TGTGCCAGCAGTTACAGGGTTAATCAGCCC.

This clone was detected ten times or more. Read coverage stops 3 residues before the CDR3 terminus; the germline J gene supplies the remainder. Distinct nucleotide sequences in the sample also encode this CDR3. This chain uses TRBV20-1 with TRBJ2-3; D might be TRBD1 (6 bases). This CDR3 comprises 13 residues. CDR1 is DFQATT, CDR2 SNEGSKA, per germline (reference sequence). V was pared by 3 bases and J by 3 bases, with 10 bases between. This chain's CDR3 is CSARKQGTDTQYF. The CDR3 DNA, read in part, is TGCAGTGCTAGGAAGCAGGGGACAGATACG.

This clone was seen repeatedly, ten times or more. The DNA ends 3 residues before the CDR3 does, and the rest of the CDR3 is filled in from the germline J gene. J is TRBJ1-3 and V is TRBV5-1; D possibly corresponds to TRBD1 (6 bases). Per the germline V gene, CDR1 is SGHRS and CDR2 is YFSETQ. The CDR3 consists of 17 residues. V lost 4 bases and J 0 bases, leaving 17 bases between the germline ends. Incomplete CDR3 DNA: TGCGCCAGCAGCCCCACTGAAACAGGGAACTCTGGAAACACC. This gives the protein CASSPTETGNSGNT. The entire CDR3 sequence reads CASSPTETGNSGNTIYF.

This clone was counted ten times or more. The read ends 3 residues before the CDR3 terminus; that terminus is restored from the germline J gene. This rearrangement joins TRBV12-3 or TRBV12-4 to TRBJ1-5, with D uncertain. The CDR3 runs 16 residues. The V gene lost 3 bases and the J gene lost 6 bases, with 18 bases spanning the gap. The CDR3 DNA, read in part, is TGTGCCAGCAGTTTGGTCCCTATCGGTTTTAGTCAGCCC. It yields the protein CASSLVPIGFSQP. From start to end, the CDR3 is CASSLVPIGFSQPQHF.

In this sample, this clone turned up many times. Read coverage stops 3 residues before the CDR3 terminus; the germline J gene supplies the remainder. V and J are TRBV4-2 and TRBJ1-2; a possible D gene is TRBD1 (6 bases). Germline V gives CDR1 LGHNA, CDR2 YNFKEQ. This CDR3 region has 15 residues. V was shortened by 2 bases and J by 2 bases, with 12 bases between the two germline ends. The CDR3 DNA, read in part, is TGTGCCAGCAGCCAACCTAACAGGGAAAACTATGGC. Protein product: CASSQPNRENYG. The full CDR3 protein is CASSQPNRENYGYTF.

This clone was counted many times. The read falls 3 residues short of the CDR3 end, and the missing part is taken from the germline J gene. The chain carries TRBV7-9 and TRBJ1-3; D is possibly TRBD1 (5 bases). The CDR3 totals 15 residues. Per the germline V gene, CDR1 is SEHNR and CDR2 is FQNEAQ (reference sequence). V lost 5 bases, J lost 0 bases, and 11 bases lay in between. The CDR3: CASSEGRSSGNTIYF. CDR3 bases read: TGTGCCAGCAGCGAGGGGAGGAGCTCTGGAAACACC.

This clone occurred many times. The read gets to within 3 residues of the CDR3 end, and the germline J gene fills in the rest. The chain employs TRBV9 and TRBJ2-1; 7 bases line up with TRBD2. Trimming removed 0 bases from V and 3 bases from J; junction bases left unmatched: 3. Germline lookup yields CDR1 SGDLS and CDR2 YYNGEE. The CDR3 spans 15 residues. The sequenced part of the CDR3 DNA is TGTGCCAGCAGCGTAGCAAGCGGGGACTACAATGAG. It specifies CASSVASGDYNE. The CDR3 in its entirety is CASSVASGDYNEQFF. Combining the CDR3 with reference TRBV9 and TRBJ2-1 gives the whole variable domain DSGVTQTPKHLITATGQRVTLRCSPRSGDLSVYWYQQSLDQGLQFLIQYYNGEERAKGNILERFSAQQFPDLHSELNLSSLELGDSALYFCASSVASGDYNEQFFGPGTRLTVL.

This clone was detected ten times or more. The CDR3 goes on 3 residues after the read ends, and that part is filled in from the germline J gene. The chain has TRBV20-1 and TRBJ1-5; D is ambiguous. Germline V gene sequence: CDR1 DFQATT, CDR2 SNEGSKA (reference sequence). V shed 0 bases and J shed 0 bases, with 6 bases lying between them. CDR3 length: 14 residues. CDR3 DNA, as far as it was read: TGCAGTGCTAGAGAACAGATTAGCAATCAGCCC. It is translated as CSAREQISNQP. The entire CDR3 is CSAREQISNQPQHF.

This clone has ten or more counts. The CDR3 is CASSQYTDTQYF. Incomplete CDR3 DNA: TGTGCCAGCAGCCAGTACACAGATACG. This rearrangement joins TRBV7-2 to TRBJ2-3; D not resolved. The read ends 3 residues early relative to the CDR3; the germline J gene fills the gap. Germline CDR1 SGHTA, CDR2 FQGNSA. Trimming left V 5 bases short and J 2 bases short, with 5 bases between. The CDR3 loop spans 12 amino acids.

This clone was seen more than once but under ten times. The CDR3 is cut off 3 residues early in the read; its end comes from the germline J gene. V gene TRBV18 combines with J gene TRBJ1-2; maybe TRBD1 (5 bases). There are 17 residues in the CDR3. Germline V gives CDR1 KGHSH, CDR2 LQKENI. The part of the CDR3 DNA that was read is TGTGCCAGCTCACCAGCATGGACTAGCGGACACACAGATACC. It specifies CASSPAWTSGHTDT. Given in full, the CDR3 is CASSPAWTSGHTDTYTF.

This clone was found many times. The read comes to an end 3 residues before the CDR3 does, leaving the germline J gene to fill in the end. The rearrangement uses TRBV20-1 and TRBJ2-6, with a possible D match to TRBD1 (6 bases). V lost 5 bases and J lost 0, with 14 bases in between. The CDR3 sequence is 16 residues long. Germline lookup yields CDR1 DFQATT and CDR2 SNEGSKA (reference sequence). The CDR3 here is CSAPLQGNSGANVLTF. CDR3 DNA (partial): TGCAGTGCTCCTTTACAGGGAAACTCTGGGGCCAACGTC.

This clone has a count of ten or more. The CDR3 is cut off 3 residues early in the read; its end comes from the germline J gene. The chain recombines TRBV5-1 with TRBJ2-2, with 10 positions matching TRBD1. From germline, CDR1 is SGHRS and CDR2 YFSETQ. The CDR3 totals 16 residues. Germline trimming cut 0 bases from V and 6 bases from J; bases unmatched to any gene: 5. The CDR3 sequence is CASSLVGTGVAGELFF. The part of the CDR3 DNA that was read is TGCGCCAGCAGCTTGGTGGGGACAGGGGTCGCCGGGGAG.